This paragraph covers one T cell receptor (beta chain) sequence. The data are from a study of shared clonotypes between healthy human individuals. At the level of the study: Every donor yielded three CD4 naive, three CD4 memory, two CD8 naive and one CD8 memory plate.

At a deep level, the assay was run. Per the study methods: Because ImmunoSEQ provided only junction sequences with no quality scores, the filtering differed. The table came from immunoSEQ multiplex PCR; TCRdb's copy has only in-frame clones and leaves some out. Clone size and V and J calls were adopted from that table, with D and trimming inferred from the DNA. The sample includes about 980,000 clones, 76% of them seen just once. This clonotype was obtained from a man between 18 and 29 years old in good health. Specimen: memory CD4+ T cells sorted from blood. As to subset: CD45RA-negative fraction.

In DNA, the CDR3 is TGTGCCAGCAACAATAACAGGGGGTACCAGTACTTC. It specifies CASNNNRGYQYF. The chain has TRBV6-1 and TRBJ2-5; TRBD1 matches 8 bases. Trimming took 7 bases from V and 10 from J; bases not matched to a gene: 8. Germline values: CDR1 MNHNS, CDR2 SASEGT. This CDR3 region has 12 residues.